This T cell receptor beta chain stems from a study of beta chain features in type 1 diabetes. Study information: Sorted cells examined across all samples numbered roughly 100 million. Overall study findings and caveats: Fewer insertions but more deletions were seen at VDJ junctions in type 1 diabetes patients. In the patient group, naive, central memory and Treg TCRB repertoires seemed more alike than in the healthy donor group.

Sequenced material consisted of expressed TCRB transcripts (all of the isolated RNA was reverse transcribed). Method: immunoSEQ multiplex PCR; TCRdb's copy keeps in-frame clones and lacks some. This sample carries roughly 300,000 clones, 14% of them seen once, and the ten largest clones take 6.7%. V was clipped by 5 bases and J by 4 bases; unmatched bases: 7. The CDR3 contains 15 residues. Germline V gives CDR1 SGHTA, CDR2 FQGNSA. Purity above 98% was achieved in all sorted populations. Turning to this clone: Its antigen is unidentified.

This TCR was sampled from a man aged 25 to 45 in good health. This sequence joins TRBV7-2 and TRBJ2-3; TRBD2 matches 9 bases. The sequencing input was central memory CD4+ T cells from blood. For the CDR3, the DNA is TGTGCCAGCAGCCCGGGGCGGGGGGGCCCAGATACGCAGTATTTT. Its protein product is CASSPGRGGPDTQYF.